These 3 T cell receptor beta chains share one sample of origin, sequenced in a study of Graves' ophthalmopathy and Graves' hyperthyroidism. RNA transcripts were the template, and TCR beta CDR3 regions were amplified from them. Second-round multiplex PCR followed a first-round RT-PCR using HTBI primers. One entry per CDR3 protein, called by TCRdb with MiXCR from the multiplex PCR reads. The sample records 300,000 to 400,000 distinct CDR3 sequences, about 18% being singletons. The sample consisted of peripheral blood. The receptors derive from an adult woman with stable Graves' hyperthyroidism.

The gene calls are TRBV7-3 and TRBJ2-7; D assignment may be TRBD1 or TRBD2 (5 bases each). CDR1 is SGHTA and CDR2 is FQGTGA in the germline V gene. The ends were cut back, 6 bases at V and 0 bases at J, with 15 bases in the middle. This CDR3 has 15 residues. The CDR3 reads CASRSPRDLSYEQYF. For the CDR3, the DNA is TGTGCCAGCAGGTCGCCCAGGGACCTCTCCTACGAGCAGTACTTC.

The genes are TRBV12-3 or TRBV12-4 and TRBJ1-2, with D perhaps matching TRBD1 (5 bases). Trimming took 4 bases from V and 4 from J, leaving 10 bases between them. This CDR3 contains 13 residues. This CDR3 reads CASSSFGGYGYTF. The CDR3 DNA reads as TGTGCCAGCAGTTCCTTCGGGGGCTATGGCTACACCTTC.

This clonotype has ten or more counts. The chain joins TRBV6-2 or TRBV6-3 to TRBJ2-7, with 9 bases fitting TRBD1. The germline V gene has CDR1 MNHEY and CDR2 SVGEGT. CDR3 length equals 14 residues. Germline trimming cut 7 bases from V and 4 bases from J; bases unmatched to any gene: 8. The CDR3 DNA is TGTGCCAGCACTCGTGGGACAGGGTCATACGAGCAGTACTTC. Protein: CASTRGTGSYEQYF.